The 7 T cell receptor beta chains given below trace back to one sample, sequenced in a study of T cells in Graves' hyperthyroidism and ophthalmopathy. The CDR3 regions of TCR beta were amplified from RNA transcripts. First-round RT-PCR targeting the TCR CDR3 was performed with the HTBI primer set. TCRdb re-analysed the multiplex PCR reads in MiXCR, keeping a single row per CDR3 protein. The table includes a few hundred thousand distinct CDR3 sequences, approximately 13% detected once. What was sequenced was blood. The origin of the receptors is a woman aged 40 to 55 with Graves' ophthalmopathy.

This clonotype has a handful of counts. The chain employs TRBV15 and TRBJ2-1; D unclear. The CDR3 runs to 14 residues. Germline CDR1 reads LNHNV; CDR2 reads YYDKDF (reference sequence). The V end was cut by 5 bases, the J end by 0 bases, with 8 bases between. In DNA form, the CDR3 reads TGTGCCACCAGCCACGAAGTCTCCTACAATGAGCAGTTCTTC. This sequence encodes CATSHEVSYNEQFF.

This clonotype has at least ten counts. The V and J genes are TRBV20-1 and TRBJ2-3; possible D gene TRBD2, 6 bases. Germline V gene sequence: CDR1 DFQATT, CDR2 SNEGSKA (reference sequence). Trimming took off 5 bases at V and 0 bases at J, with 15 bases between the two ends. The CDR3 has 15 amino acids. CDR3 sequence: CSAGRASASTDTQYF. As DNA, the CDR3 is TGCAGTGCTGGTCGGGCTAGCGCCAGCACAGATACGCAGTATTTT.

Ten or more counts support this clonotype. DNA for the CDR3: TGCAGTGCTAAACTGCCGGGACAGGGTTTCACTGAAGCTTTCTTT. It yields the protein CSAKLPGQGFTEAFF. The chain links TRBV20-1 to TRBJ1-1, with 9 bases identical to TRBD1. CDR1 DFQATT and CDR2 SNEGSKA come from the germline V gene (reference sequence). The CDR3 totals 15 residues. Trimming removed 4 bases from V and 4 bases from J; junction bases left unmatched: 10.

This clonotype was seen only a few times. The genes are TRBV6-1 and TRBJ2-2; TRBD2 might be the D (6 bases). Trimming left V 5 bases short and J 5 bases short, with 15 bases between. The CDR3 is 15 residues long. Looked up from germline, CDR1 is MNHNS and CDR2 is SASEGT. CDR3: CASSSRAGMTGELFF. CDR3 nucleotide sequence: TGTGCCAGCAGTTCCCGTGCGGGGATGACCGGGGAGCTGTTTTTT.

In DNA, the CDR3 is TGTGCCAGCAGCTTAGATTACGCCGGGGAGCTGTTTTTT. Protein sequence: CASSLDYAGELFF. The rearrangement joins TRBV11-3 to TRBJ2-2, with unresolved D. Germline CDR1 reads SGHNT; CDR2 reads YENEEA. The CDR3 is made up of 13 amino acids. V was shortened by 0 bases and J by 6 bases, with 5 bases between the two germline ends. The full variable domain, with the rest looked up from reference TRBV11-3 and TRBJ2-2, is EAGVVQSPRYKIIEKKQPVAFWCNPISGHNTLYWYLQNLGQGPELLIRYENEEAVDDSQLPKDRFSAERLKGVDSTLKIQPAELGDSAVYLCASSLDYAGELFFGEGSRLTVL.

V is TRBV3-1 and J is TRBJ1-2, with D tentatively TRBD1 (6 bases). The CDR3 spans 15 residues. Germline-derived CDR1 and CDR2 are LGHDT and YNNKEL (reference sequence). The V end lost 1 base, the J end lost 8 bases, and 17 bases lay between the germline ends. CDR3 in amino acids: CASSQASGGPGGYTF. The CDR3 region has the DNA TGTGCCAGCAGCCAAGCAAGCGGGGGCCCGGGGGGCTACACCTTC.

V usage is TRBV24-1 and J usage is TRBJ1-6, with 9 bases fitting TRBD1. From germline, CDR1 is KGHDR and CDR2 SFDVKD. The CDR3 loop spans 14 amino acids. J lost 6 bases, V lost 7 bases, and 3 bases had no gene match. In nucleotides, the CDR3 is TGTGCCACCAGAGGGACAGGGAGTAATTCACCCCTCCACTTT. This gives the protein CATRGTGSNSPLHF.